The 6 T cell receptor beta chains given below trace back to one sample, sequenced in a study of cytomegalovirus exposure and HLA in healthy donors (dated by TCRdb to the late 2010s). Receptors were amplified or captured by the immunoSEQ multiplex PCR assay. The multiplex PCR relied on a mix of 60 forward primers for TCR Vbeta segments and 13 reverse primers for TCR Jbeta segments. The immuneACCESS repertoire file appears here via TCRdb, limited to in-frame rearrangements. These files lack a portion of the clones; in checked studies, under half of the deficit traces to unresolved V genes, and the cause of the others is not known. This sample gives 110,000 to 150,000 clones in total; approximately 63% of them show up just once. 2.1% of the sample goes to the ten largest clones. The sequenced sample was PBMCs. These receptor sequences come from a woman in her sixties in good health and CMV-seropositive.

The rearrangement joins TRBV27 to TRBJ2-4; D may be TRBD1 (5 bases). The ends were cut back, 8 bases at V and 8 bases at J, with 19 bases in the middle. CDR1 is MNHEY, CDR2 SMNVEV, per germline (reference sequence). The CDR3 runs 14 residues. CDR3 coding DNA: TGTGCCAGCGCTGACAGCCCGAAGTGGGACATTCAGTACTTC. It yields the protein CASADSPKWDIQYF.

This chain uses TRBV9 with TRBJ1-2; a possible D gene is TRBD1 (5 bases). Germline assignment: CDR1 SGDLS and CDR2 YYNGEE. V lost 3 bases, J lost 4 bases, and 13 bases lay in between. The CDR3 has 14 residues. The CDR3 bases are TGTGCCAGCAGCGCAACAACAGGAGCCTATGGCTACACCTTC. Translating gives CASSATTGAYGYTF.

The chain employs TRBV11-2 and TRBJ2-3; D is unresolved. Trimming removed 0 bases from V and 2 bases from J, with 6 bases in between. Germline V gene data show CDR1 as SGHAT and CDR2 as FQNNGV. The CDR3 has 14 amino acids. The CDR3: CASSLDASTDTQYF. The CDR3 DNA reads TGTGCCAGCAGCTTAGACGCGTCCACAGATACGCAGTATTTT.

The rearrangement uses TRBV25-1 and TRBJ2-7; 9 nucleotides align to TRBD1. CDR1 MGHDK and CDR2 SYGVNS come from the germline V gene. V lost 8 bases, J lost 0 bases, and 2 bases stayed unmatched. This CDR3 region has 13 residues. This CDR3 reads CASGGQGSYEQYF. CDR3 DNA: TGTGCCAGCGGGGGACAGGGCTCCTACGAGCAGTACTTC.

The V call is TRBV5-6, the J call TRBJ2-5; a weak D match, TRBD1 (5 bases). CDR3 length equals 16 residues. V lost 0 bases and J lost 2, with 14 bases in between. The V gene's germline CDR1 is SGHDT and CDR2 YYEEEE. The CDR3 coding sequence is TGTGCCAGCAGCTTGGCTTGGTACAGGCAGCAAGAGACCCAGTACTTC. Translated: CASSLAWYRQQETQYF.

This chain uses TRBV19 with TRBJ1-1, with D unclear. Germline CDR1 is LNHDA and CDR2 is SQIVND (reference sequence). The CDR3 is 14 amino acids. V dropped 3 bases and J dropped 1 base, with 9 bases sitting between them. CDR3 sequence: CASSIERTNTEAFF. The CDR3 nucleotides read TGTGCCAGTAGTATCGAGAGAACGAACACTGAAGCTTTCTTT.